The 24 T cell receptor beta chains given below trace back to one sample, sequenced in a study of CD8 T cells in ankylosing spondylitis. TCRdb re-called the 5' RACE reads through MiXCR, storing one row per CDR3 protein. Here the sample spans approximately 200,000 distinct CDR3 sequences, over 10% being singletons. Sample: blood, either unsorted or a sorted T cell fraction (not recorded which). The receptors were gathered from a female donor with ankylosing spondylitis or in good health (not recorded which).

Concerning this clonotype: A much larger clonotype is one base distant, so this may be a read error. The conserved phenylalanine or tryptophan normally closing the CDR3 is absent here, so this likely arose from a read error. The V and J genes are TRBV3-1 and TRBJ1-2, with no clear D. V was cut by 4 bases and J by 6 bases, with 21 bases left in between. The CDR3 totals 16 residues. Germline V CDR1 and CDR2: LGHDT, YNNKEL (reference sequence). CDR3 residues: CASSRWISAGEDGYTL. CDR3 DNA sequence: TGTGCCAGCAGCCGTTGGATTAGTGCCGGAGAAGATGGCTACACCCTC.

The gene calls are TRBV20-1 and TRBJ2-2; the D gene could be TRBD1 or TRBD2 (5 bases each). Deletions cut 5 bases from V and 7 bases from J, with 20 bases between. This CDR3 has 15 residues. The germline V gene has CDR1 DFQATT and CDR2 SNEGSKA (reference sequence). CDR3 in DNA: TGCAGTGCTGTTCCGGGCTTTGGTGGGGGCGGGGAGCTGTTTTTT. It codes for CSAVPGFGGGGELFF.

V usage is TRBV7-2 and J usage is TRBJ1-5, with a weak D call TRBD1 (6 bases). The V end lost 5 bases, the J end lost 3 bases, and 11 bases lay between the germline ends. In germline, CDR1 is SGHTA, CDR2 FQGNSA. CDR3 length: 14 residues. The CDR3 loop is CASSADRSNQPQHF. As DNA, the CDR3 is TGTGCCAGCAGCGCCGACAGGTCCAATCAGCCCCAGCATTTT.

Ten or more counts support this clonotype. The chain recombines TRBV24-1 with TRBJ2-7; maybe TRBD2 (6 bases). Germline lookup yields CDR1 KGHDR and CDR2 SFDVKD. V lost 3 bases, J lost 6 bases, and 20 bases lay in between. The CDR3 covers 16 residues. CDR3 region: CATSDPSGGLGFEQYF. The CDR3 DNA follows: TGTGCCACCAGTGATCCGTCCGGGGGACTGGGGTTCGAGCAGTACTTC.

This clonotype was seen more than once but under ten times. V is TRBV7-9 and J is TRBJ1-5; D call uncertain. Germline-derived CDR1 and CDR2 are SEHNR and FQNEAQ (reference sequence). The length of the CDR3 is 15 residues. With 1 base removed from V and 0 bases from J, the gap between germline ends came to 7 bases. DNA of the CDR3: TGTGCCAGCAGCTTAGGACGGGATAGCAATCAGCCCCAGCATTTT. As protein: CASSLGRDSNQPQHF.

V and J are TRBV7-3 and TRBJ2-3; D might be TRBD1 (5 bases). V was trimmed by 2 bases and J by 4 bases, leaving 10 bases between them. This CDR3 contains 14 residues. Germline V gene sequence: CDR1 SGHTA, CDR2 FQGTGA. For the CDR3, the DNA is TGTGCCAGCAGCTTAGGGGCCCCGCCAGATACGCAGTATTTT. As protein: CASSLGAPPDTQYF.

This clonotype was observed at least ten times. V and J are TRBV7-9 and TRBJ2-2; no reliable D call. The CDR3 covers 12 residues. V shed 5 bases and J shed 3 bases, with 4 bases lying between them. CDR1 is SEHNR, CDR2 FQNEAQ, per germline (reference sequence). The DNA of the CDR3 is TGTGCCAGCAGCCCTGACACCGGGGAGCTGTTTTTT. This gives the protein CASSPDTGELFF.

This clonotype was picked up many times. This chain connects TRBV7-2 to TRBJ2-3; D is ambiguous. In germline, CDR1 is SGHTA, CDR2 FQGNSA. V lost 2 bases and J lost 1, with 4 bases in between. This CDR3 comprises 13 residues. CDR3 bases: TGTGCCAGCAGCTTAATCCGCACAGATACGCAGTATTTT. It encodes CASSLIRTDTQYF.

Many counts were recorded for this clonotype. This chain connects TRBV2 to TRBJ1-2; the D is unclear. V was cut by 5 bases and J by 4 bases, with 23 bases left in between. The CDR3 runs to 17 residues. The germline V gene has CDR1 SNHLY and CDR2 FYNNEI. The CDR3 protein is CASSPTRNTNLGYGYTF. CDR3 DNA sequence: TGTGCCAGCAGTCCCACACGGAATACCAACTTAGGCTATGGCTACACCTTC.

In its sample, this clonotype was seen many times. The CDR3 DNA sequence: TGCAGTGCTAGAGATCGGGGCTACGAGCAGTACTTC. Protein: CSARDRGYEQYF. This rearrangement joins TRBV20-1 to TRBJ2-7; D may be TRBD2 (5 bases). The V end was cut by 0 bases, the J end by 3 bases, with 6 bases between. CDR3 size: 12 residues. In germline, CDR1 is DFQATT, CDR2 SNEGSKA (reference sequence).

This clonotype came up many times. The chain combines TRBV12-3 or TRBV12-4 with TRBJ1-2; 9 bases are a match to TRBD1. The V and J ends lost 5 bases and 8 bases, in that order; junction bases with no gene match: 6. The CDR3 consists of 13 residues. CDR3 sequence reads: CASSPRDRVGYTF. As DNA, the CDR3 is TGTGCCAGCAGTCCCCGGGACAGGGTCGGCTACACCTTC.

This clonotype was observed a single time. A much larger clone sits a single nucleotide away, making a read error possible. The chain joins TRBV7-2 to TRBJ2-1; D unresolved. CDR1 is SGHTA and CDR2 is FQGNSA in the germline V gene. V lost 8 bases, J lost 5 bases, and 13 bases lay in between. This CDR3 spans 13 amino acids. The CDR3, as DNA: TGTGCCAGCGGCACCGAAGGGAACAATGAGCAGTTCTTC. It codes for CASGTEGNNEQFF.

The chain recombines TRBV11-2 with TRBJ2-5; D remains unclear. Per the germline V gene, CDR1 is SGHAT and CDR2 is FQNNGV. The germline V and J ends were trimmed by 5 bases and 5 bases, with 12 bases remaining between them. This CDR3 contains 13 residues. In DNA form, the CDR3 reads TGTGCCAGCAGCCCTAGGATCGGGGAGACCCAGTACTTC. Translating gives CASSPRIGETQYF.

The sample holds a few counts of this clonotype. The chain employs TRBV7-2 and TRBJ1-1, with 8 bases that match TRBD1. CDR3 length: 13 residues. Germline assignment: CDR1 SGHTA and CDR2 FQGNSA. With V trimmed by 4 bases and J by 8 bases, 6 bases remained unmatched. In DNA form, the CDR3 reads TGTGCCAGCAGCTCCAACGGACAGGGAGAAGCTTTCTTT. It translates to CASSSNGQGEAFF.

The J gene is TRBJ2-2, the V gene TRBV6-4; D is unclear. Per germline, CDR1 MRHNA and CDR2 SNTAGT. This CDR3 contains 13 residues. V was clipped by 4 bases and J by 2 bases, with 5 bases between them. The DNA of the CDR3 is TGTGCCAGCAGTGTTGGAAACACCGGGGAGCTGTTTTTT. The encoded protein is CASSVGNTGELFF.

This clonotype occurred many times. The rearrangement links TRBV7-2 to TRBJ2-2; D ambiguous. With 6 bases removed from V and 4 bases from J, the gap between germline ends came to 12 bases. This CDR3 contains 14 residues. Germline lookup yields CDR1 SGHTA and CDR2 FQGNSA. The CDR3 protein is CASRPDGSTGELFF. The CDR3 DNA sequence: TGTGCCAGCAGGCCTGATGGGTCCACCGGGGAGCTGTTTTTT.

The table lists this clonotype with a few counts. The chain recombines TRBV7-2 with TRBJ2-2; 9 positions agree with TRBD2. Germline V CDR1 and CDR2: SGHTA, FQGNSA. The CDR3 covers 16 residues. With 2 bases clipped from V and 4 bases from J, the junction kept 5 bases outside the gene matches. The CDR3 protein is CASSLFGTSPTGELFF. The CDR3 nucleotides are TGTGCCAGCAGCTTATTTGGGACTAGCCCCACCGGGGAGCTGTTTTTT.

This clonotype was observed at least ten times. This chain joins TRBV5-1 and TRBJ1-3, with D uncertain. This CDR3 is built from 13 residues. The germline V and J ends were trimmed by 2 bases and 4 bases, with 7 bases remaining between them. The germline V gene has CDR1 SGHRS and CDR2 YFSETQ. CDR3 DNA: TGCGCCAGCAGCTTAAATGGAGGAAACACCATATATTTT. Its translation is CASSLNGGNTIYF.

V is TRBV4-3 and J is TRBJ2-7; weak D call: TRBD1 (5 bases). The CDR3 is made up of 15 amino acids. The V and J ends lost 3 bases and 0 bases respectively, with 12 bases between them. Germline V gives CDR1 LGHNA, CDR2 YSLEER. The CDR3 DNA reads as TGCGCCAGCAGCCACGAATCTGGGGCCTCCTACGAGCAGTACTTC. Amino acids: CASSHESGASYEQYF.

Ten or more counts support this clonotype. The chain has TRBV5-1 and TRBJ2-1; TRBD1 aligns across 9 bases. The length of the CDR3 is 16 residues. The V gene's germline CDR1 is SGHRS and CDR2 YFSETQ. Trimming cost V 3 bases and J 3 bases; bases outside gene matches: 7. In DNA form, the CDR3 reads TGCGCCAGCAGCTCCTACCGGGACAGGGTCTACAATGAGCAGTTCTTC. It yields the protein CASSSYRDRVYNEQFF.

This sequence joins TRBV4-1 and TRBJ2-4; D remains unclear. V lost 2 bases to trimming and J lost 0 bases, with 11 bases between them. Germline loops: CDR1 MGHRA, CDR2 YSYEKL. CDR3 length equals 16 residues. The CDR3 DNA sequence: TGCGCCAGCAGCCAAAGTCTTTCAGGAGCCAAAAACATTCAGTACTTC. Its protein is CASSQSLSGAKNIQYF.

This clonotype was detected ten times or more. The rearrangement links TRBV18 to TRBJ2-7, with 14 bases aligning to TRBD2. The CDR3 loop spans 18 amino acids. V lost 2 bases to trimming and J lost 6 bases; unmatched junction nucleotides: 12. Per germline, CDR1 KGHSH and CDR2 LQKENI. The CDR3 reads CASSPTGQTSGRASEQYF. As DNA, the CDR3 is TGTGCCAGCTCACCAACCGGACAGACTAGCGGGAGGGCTAGCGAGCAGTACTTC.

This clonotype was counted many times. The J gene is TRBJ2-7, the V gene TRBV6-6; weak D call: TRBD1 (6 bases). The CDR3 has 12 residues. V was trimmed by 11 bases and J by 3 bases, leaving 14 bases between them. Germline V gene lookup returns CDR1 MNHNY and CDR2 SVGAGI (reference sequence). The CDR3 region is CASTGESYEQYF. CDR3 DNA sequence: TGTGCCTCGACAGGTGAGAGCTACGAGCAGTACTTC.

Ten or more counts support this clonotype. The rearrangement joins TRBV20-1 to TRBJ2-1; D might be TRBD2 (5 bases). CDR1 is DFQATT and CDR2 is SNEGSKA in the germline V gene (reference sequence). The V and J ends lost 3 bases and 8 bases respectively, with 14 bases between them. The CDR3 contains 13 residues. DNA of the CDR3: TGCAGTGCTAGCGGGGTGGTTAACTATGAGCAGTTCTTC. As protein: CSASGVVNYEQFF.